Detailed here is one T cell receptor (beta chain). This CDR3 contains 14 residues. Germline CDR1 is SGHAT and CDR2 is FQNNGV. V lost 2 bases to trimming and J lost 3 bases, with 11 bases between them. Amplified TCR beta CDR3 regions derived from RNA transcripts. The HTBI set primed first-round TCR CDR3 RT-PCR. Each CDR3 protein is one row after TCRdb ran MiXCR on the multiplex PCR reads. The data show about 480,000 distinct CDR3 sequences, roughly 24% seen once. This sample stems from a study of T cells in Graves' hyperthyroidism and ophthalmopathy. This receptor was obtained from a woman aged 30 to 39 with Graves' ophthalmopathy. V usage is TRBV11-2 and J usage is TRBJ2-7; D gene uncertain. Material for sequencing was blood. The CDR3 coding sequence is TGTGCCAGCAGCTTATTTTACAAAAACTACGAGCAGTACTTC. It specifies CASSLFYKNYEQYF.